Listed below are T cell receptor beta chains from one sample, sequenced in a study of T cell clones after liver transplantation. TCRdb keeps only in-frame clones here, not all; method: immunoSEQ multiplex PCR. The data contain more than 95,000 clones, 90% of them singletons. The sample here was CD4+ T cells from blood, taken 12 months after liver transplant. Receptors originate from a human patient who received a liver transplant. Some T cells here may be from the graft donor. The CDR3 runs from the conserved cysteine through the conserved F or W. D genes are given only for firm matches. Where a row states a size, it is once, few, many or the class of an expanded clone; other rows omit it.

v_gene	d_gene	j_gene	abundance	CDR3nt	CDR3aa
TRBV5-1	TRBD2	TRBJ2-2	NA	TGCGCCAGCAGCGGGACGGGACTAGTGGACACCGGGGAGCTGTTTTTT	CASSGTGLVDTGELFF
TRBV11-3	NA	TRBJ2-3	once	TGTGCCAGCAGCTTAGGGACTATTTCCGATACGCAGTATTTT	CASSLGTISDTQYF
TRBV6-5	TRBD1	TRBJ2-7	NA	TGTGCCAGCAGTTACGAGACAGGGACCTACGAGCAGTACTTC	CASSYETGTYEQYF
TRBV6-5	NA	TRBJ1-2	NA	TGTGCCAGCAGTTACAACCCCGAGGTTGGCTACACCTTC	CASSYNPEVGYTF
TRBV10-3	NA	TRBJ2-3	NA	TGTGCCATCAGTGAGTTGGGGGGAGCGATCACAGATACGCAGTATTTT	CAISELGGAITDTQYF
TRBV19	NA	TRBJ2-3	NA	TGTGCCAGTAGTATAGGGACAGTTAGCACAGATACGCAGTATTTT	CASSIGTVSTDTQYF
TRBV6-1	NA	TRBJ1-5	many	TGTGCCAGCAACCTTCTGGATTGGGCCAATCAGCCCCAGCATTTT	CASNLLDWANQPQHF
TRBV5-1	NA	TRBJ2-7	NA	TGCGCCAGCAGCTTGGCGGTGGGGTCCGGCGAGCAGTACTTC	CASSLAVGSGEQYF
TRBV11-3	NA	TRBJ2-7	NA	TGTGCCAGCAGCTTTCGGGGGATTAGCTCCTACGAGCAGTACTTC	CASSFRGISSYEQYF
TRBV5-6	TRBD2	TRBJ2-1	NA	TGTGCCAGCAGCTCAGGACCGGGACTAGCATCCAATGAGCAGTTCTTC	CASSSGPGLASNEQFF
TRBV2	TRBD1	TRBJ1-2	NA	TGTGCCAGTCGGGACAGGGAGAGGGGCTACACCTTC	CASRDRERGYTF
TRBV7-9	NA	TRBJ2-7	few	TGTGCCAGCAGCTTAGAGGGAGGATTGTACGAGCAGTACTTC	CASSLEGGLYEQYF
TRBV4-2	NA	TRBJ2-4	NA	TGTGCCAGCAGCCAAGAATTGGGCCTCCAGTACTTC	CASSQELGLQYF
TRBV10-2	TRBD1	TRBJ1-1	NA	TGCGCCAGCCAGGACCGACAGGGGGCATCGCGACTTGAAGCTTTCTTT	CASQDRQGASRLEAFF
TRBV4-1	TRBD2	TRBJ2-1	NA	TGCGCCAGCAGCCAAGAGGCCCTAGCGGGAGGAGGTGAGCAGTTCTTC	CASSQEALAGGGEQFF
TRBV12-5	NA	TRBJ1-1	NA	TGTGCTAGTGGTCCACAGGGGAACACTGAAGCTTTCTTT	CASGPQGNTEAFF
TRBV2	NA	TRBJ2-3	NA	TGTGCCAGCAGTGAAGCGCGGCCAGGGAGAGGCGATACGCAGTATTTT	CASSEARPGRGDTQYF
TRBV9	NA	TRBJ2-7	NA	TGTGCCAGCAGCGCCCCCTACGAGCAGTACTTC	CASSAPYEQYF
TRBV27	TRBD1	TRBJ2-3	once	TGTGCCAGCAGTTTAAGGTTCAGGGGGAGTAGCACAGATACGCAGTATTTT	CASSLRFRGSSTDTQYF
TRBV21-1	NA	TRBJ2-7	NA	TGTGCCAGCAGCAAAGGGACTAGCGGGACCGACTACGAGCAGTACTTC	CASSKGTSGTDYEQYF
TRBV6-6	NA	TRBJ1-1	NA	TGTGCCAGCAGTACCGACAGATGGGTCACTGAAGCTTTCTTT	CASSTDRWVTEAFF
TRBV6-1	NA	TRBJ1-2	NA	TGTGCCAGCAGTGACGCGGGCGGTGTTGAAGGCTACACCTTC	CASSDAGGVEGYTF
TRBV5-4	TRBD2	TRBJ2-2	NA	TGTGCCAGCAGCCGCGGGGGGGGACCCAACACCGGGGAGCTGTTTTTT	CASSRGGGPNTGELFF
TRBV30	TRBD1	TRBJ1-4	once	TGTGCCTGGAAGCCGGGACAGAGCGCAACTAATGAAAAACTGTTTTTT	CAWKPGQSATNEKLFF
TRBV18	NA	TRBJ1-2	once	TGTGCCAGCTCACGGGGCGGGACCGGTACCCCTGGCTACACCTTC	CASSRGGTGTPGYTF
TRBV29-1	TRBD1	TRBJ1-2	NA	TGCAGCGTTTCCGGACAGGGTGGCGATGGCTACACCTTC	CSVSGQGGDGYTF